This T cell receptor beta chain was documented in a study of blood T cell repertoires in COVID-19 (dated by TCRdb to 2019 to 2021). Background for the entire study: The collaborator samples originated in the United States, Italy and Spain and spanned the acute and convalescent phases of COVID-19. HLA class I and class II types, where available, came from metadata supplied by the sample provider rather than from assay-based typing. A de-identified subject ID, COVID-19 status, age in years and sex were almost always included in the sample metadata. Subjects who had been exposed to COVID-19, were actively infected with it, or had recovered from it provided the deeply sampled blood TCRbeta repertoires that made up the dataset. Samples were obtained from the ongoing ImmuneRACE study (first 160 participants) and from 1,254 subjects provided by 6 global collaborators. The prospective study material was composed of cDNA or gDNA derived from T cells, B-cell-depleted T cells, or PBMCs. The repertoires were made available in a free public database intended to serve as a resource for research on the immune response to SARS-CoV-2.

In the prospective study, participants were roughly 18 to 95 years old, resided in around 25 geographic areas of the United States, and were enrolled through a virtual design. To assign participants to cohorts, the prospective study relied on clinical history that participants themselves reported in a screening survey and a study questionnaire. Exposed participants had been in contact, within 2 weeks of entering the study, with a person who had a PCR-confirmed or clinician-diagnosed case of COVID-19. Each participant in the prospective study had whole blood, serum and a nasopharyngeal or oropharyngeal swab collected by mobile phlebotomists. Participants in the prospective study had the option to provide additional blood draws and questionnaires over a roughly 2-month period. Blood samples from the prospective study were shipped frozen or at room temperature prior to DNA extraction. With respect to this clone: What this receptor recognizes is not known. No base quality information exists; no much larger clone differs at one position.

Including cysteine and phenylalanine, the CDR3 has 15 amino acids. The kept DNA is CDR3 alone, 45 bases in frame from the first base. Between the V and J ends, shortened by 6 bases and 6 bases respectively, the junction contains 20 bases. CDR1 and CDR2 are drawn from the germline V gene: SGHDN, FVKESK. Paper-wide results and their limitations: Clinical and demographic metadata were provided uncurated, with the amount varying by source and participant.

TCRbeta CDR3 regions were amplified from genomic DNA by means of the immunoSEQ Assay, a bias-controlled multiplex PCR. Per the authors' processing: Within the assay, amplification of reference gene primers was used to estimate how many nucleated cells each sample contained. Sequence reads were collapsed and filtered to measure the absolute abundance of every unique TCRbeta CDR3 rearrangement. For each sample, productive Simpson clonality was calculated by taking the square root of Simpson's diversity index across productive rearrangements. TCRdb obtained this table from immuneACCESS and retained in-frame rearrangements with V and J assigned. These tables miss some clones; where compared with another copy, unresolved V genes account for less than half of the shortfall, and the remainder is unexplained. The V and J calls and clone size were taken over from that table, and D and trimming were inferred from the DNA. The sample table holds around 160,000 clones, of which 84% were seen once. Roughly 5.5% of the sample is in the top ten clones.

The sequence was obtained from a woman in her forties or fifties who had been exposed to COVID-19. The sequence joins TRBV14 to TRBJ1-2, with the D gene not confidently named. The sample comprised PBMCs or T cells enriched from blood (not recorded which). The CDR3 is CASRPPHSPTDGYTF. Read as DNA, the sequence is TGTGCCAGCAGACCCCCGCATTCCCCCACTGATGGCTACACCTTC.